This TCR beta chain was identified during a study of control samples from healthy donors and cancer patients. Germline V gene data show CDR1 as SGHAT and CDR2 as FQNNGV. The CDR3 covers 14 residues. V was pared by 4 bases and J by 4 bases, with 3 bases of the junction left unmatched. The table came from immunoSEQ multiplex PCR; TCRdb's copy has only in-frame clones and leaves some out. Of about 73,000 clones in the sample, roughly 90% were seen once. Sample: PBMCs. The chain carries TRBV11-2 and TRBJ1-5, with TRBD1 matching 8 bases. This sequence originates from a man aged 55 to 70 with lung cancer. The CDR3 here is CASSSQGGNQPQHF. The CDR3, as DNA: TGTGCCAGCAGCTCACAGGGGGGGAATCAGCCCCAGCATTTT.